This T cell receptor (beta chain) was found in a study of blood T cell repertoires in COVID-19. V lost 4 bases and J lost 5, with 14 bases in between. Germline lookup yields CDR1 SNHLY and CDR2 FYNNEI. The CDR3 runs 14 residues. The repertoire was sequenced with immunoSEQ multiplex PCR; TCRdb's copy has only in-frame clones and lacks some. The sample carries around 64,000 clones, under 80% recorded once. This clone has a count of ten or more. The clonotype originates from a woman in her sixties who had been exposed to COVID-19. The rearrangement uses TRBV2 and TRBJ1-2; D is uncertain. The material sequenced was PBMCs or T cells enriched from blood (not recorded which). CDR3 in DNA: TGTGCCAGCAGTGTCACCCGGGATACTTATGGCTACACCTTC. Translation gives CASSVTRDTYGYTF.